This TCR beta chain emerged from a study of cytomegalovirus exposure and HLA in healthy donors. Study results and limitations: Available immune exposure information covered CMV serostatus only. It was reported that the classifier diagnosed cytomegalovirus status with high specificity and sensitivity in both the original and validation cohorts. Some TCR beta chains (approximately 180 of them) were listed as cytomegalovirus-associated.

At sampling all donors were nominally healthy, likely with unrecorded immune exposures. This PCR relied on a set of 60 Vbeta primers and 13 Jbeta primers. Profiling relied on immunoSEQ multiplex PCR, and the TCRdb table lists in-frame clones only, not all of them. This sample has 200,000 or so clones, with roughly four fifths found just once. This clone was seen just once. What it binds is not known. The length of the CDR3 is 12 residues. Germline CDR1 is GTSNPN and CDR2 is SVGIG (reference sequence). V shed 0 bases and J shed 4 bases, with 4 bases lying between them. V usage is TRBV30 and J usage is TRBJ1-3; no firm D call. This TCR was sampled from a woman aged 30 to 39 in good health and CMV-seropositive. The sample comprised PBMCs. CDR3 sequence reads: CAWSVRGNTIYF. CDR3 DNA: TGTGCCTGGAGTGTGCGGGGAAACACCATATATTTT.